Listed below are T cell receptor beta chains from one sample, sequenced in a study of neurological immune-mediated disorders. TCRdb reanalysed the 5' RACE reads using MiXCR and keeps one entry per CDR3 protein. This repertoire shows roughly 50,000 distinct CDR3 sequences, about 23% found once; its top ten account for 23%. The specimen was PBMCs. These receptors were taken from an older woman in good health. The CDR3 runs from the conserved cysteine through the conserved F or W. The D gene is left open where the match is weak. The listing skips clone size in some rows; elsewhere it reads once, few, many or a size class.

len,abundance,v_gene,j_gene,d_gene,CDR3aa,CDR3nt
13,many,TRBV27,TRBJ1-2,TRBD1,CASSFGTGYGYTF,TGTGCCAGCAGTTTCGGGACAGGCTATGGCTACACCTTC
16,many,TRBV4-1,TRBJ1-3,NA,CASSRLGGGSGNTIYF,TGCGCCAGCAGCCGACTGGGGGGGGGTTCTGGAAACACCATATATTTT
14,NA,TRBV9,TRBJ2-1,NA,CASSVDSSYNEQFF,TGTGCCAGCAGCGTAGACTCCAGCTACAATGAGCAGTTCTTC
15,NA,TRBV5-4,TRBJ2-1,TRBD2,CASSPTGGSYNEQFF,TGTGCCAGCAGCCCGACGGGCGGGAGTTACAATGAGCAGTTCTTC
15,few,TRBV10-3,TRBJ2-5,NA,CAISERGRAQETQYF,TGTGCCATCAGTGAGAGGGGCAGGGCCCAAGAGACCCAGTACTTC
13,many,TRBV15,TRBJ2-7,NA,CATSRDGGDEQYF,TGTGCCACCAGCAGAGATGGCGGGGACGAGCAGTACTTC
16,NA,TRBV7-8,TRBJ2-1,NA,CASNLGGGESYNEQFF,TGTGCCAGCAACCTAGGGGGGGGGGAATCCTACAATGAGCAGTTCTTC
15,NA,TRBV3-1,TRBJ2-5,NA,CASSQNVVAGETQYF,TGTGCCAGCAGCCAGAACGTGGTAGCCGGGGAGACCCAGTACTTC
15,many,TRBV5-1,TRBJ2-1,NA,CASSLVQANYNEQFF,TGCGCCAGCAGCTTGGTTCAGGCGAACTACAATGAGCAGTTCTTC
14,NA,TRBV20-1,TRBJ1-2,NA,CSARDTGLSPGYTF,TGCAGTGCTAGAGACACGGGACTCTCTCCGGGCTACACCTTC
18,many,TRBV5-1,TRBJ2-1,TRBD2,CASSQALLAGASYNEQFF,TGCGCCAGCAGCCAAGCTTTGTTAGCGGGGGCCTCCTACAATGAGCAGTTCTTC
16,many,TRBV5-1,TRBJ2-2,NA,CASSLVVGSNTGELFF,TGCGCCAGCAGCTTAGTGGTCGGTTCGAACACCGGGGAGCTGTTTTTT
17,NA,TRBV9,TRBJ1-2,NA,CASSVAVTGKKPYGYTF,TGTGCCAGCAGCGTAGCTGTTACAGGAAAAAAGCCCTATGGCTACACCTTC
14,many,TRBV11-3,TRBJ2-1,TRBD1,CASSFRTGGNEQFF,TGTGCCAGCAGCTTTCGGACAGGGGGTAATGAGCAGTTCTTC
13,NA,TRBV20-1,TRBJ2-3,NA,CSARDATILAQYF,TGCAGTGCTAGAGACGCCACTATCCTTGCGCAGTATTTT
12,NA,TRBV29-1,TRBJ2-7,NA,CSVAAQSYEQYF,TGCAGCGTTGCGGCGCAAAGCTACGAGCAGTACTTC
15,NA,TRBV15,TRBJ2-3,NA,CATSNRGERTDTQYF,TGTGCCACCAGCAATAGGGGGGAGCGCACAGATACGCAGTATTTT
17,NA,TRBV20-1,TRBJ1-1,TRBD1,CSAYSFTGGGPNTEAFF,TGCAGTGCTTACTCCTTCACAGGGGGCGGACCGAACACTGAAGCTTTCTTT
15,many,TRBV20-1,TRBJ2-5,NA,CSARRPAGTQETQYF,TGCAGTGCTAGGCGGCCAGCGGGGACACAAGAGACCCAGTACTTC
12,many,TRBV20-1,TRBJ2-3,TRBD2,CSAGGTTYTQYF,TGCAGTGCTGGGGGGACTACCTATACGCAGTATTTT
15,NA,TRBV10-3,TRBJ1-1,NA,CAISESTLGGAEAFF,TGTGCCATCAGTGAGTCGACATTAGGAGGGGCTGAAGCTTTCTTT
15,NA,TRBV7-2,TRBJ2-1,TRBD2,CASSLFSGRHNEQFF,TGTGCCAGCAGCTTATTTAGCGGGAGACACAATGAGCAGTTCTTC
13,few,TRBV11-2,TRBJ2-2,NA,CASSPPGVGELFF,TGTGCCAGCAGCCCGCCGGGAGTGGGGGAGCTGTTTTTT
17,many,TRBV7-3,TRBJ2-1,NA,CASSPTSSGQGNNEQFF,TGTGCCAGCAGCCCTACCAGCTCGGGGCAGGGCAACAATGAGCAGTTCTTC
11,many,TRBV5-1,TRBJ1-1,NA,CASSGDRKAFF,TGCGCCAGCAGCGGAGACAGGAAAGCTTTCTTT
15,many,TRBV6-5,TRBJ2-7,TRBD2,CASSTWTSGPYEQYF,TGTGCCAGCAGTACCTGGACTAGCGGACCATACGAGCAGTACTTC
14,NA,TRBV5-1,TRBJ2-1,NA,CASSSRTADNEQFF,TGCGCCAGCAGCTCGCGGACTGCGGACAATGAGCAGTTCTTC
16,NA,TRBV7-2,TRBJ2-1,TRBD2,CASTNQGGGSYNEQFF,TGTGCCAGCACCAACCAGGGCGGGGGGTCTTACAATGAGCAGTTCTTC
16,many,TRBV5-1,TRBJ2-2,TRBD2,CASSPGTSGSGGELFF,TGCGCCAGCAGCCCCGGGACTAGCGGGAGCGGCGGGGAGCTGTTTTTT
13,many,TRBV3-1,TRBJ2-1,NA,CASSPSQKNEQFF,TGTGCCAGCAGCCCCTCACAGAAGAATGAGCAGTTCTTC
13,many,TRBV7-6,TRBJ2-5,NA,CASSKGSGETQYF,TGTGCCAGCAGCAAGGGGTCGGGCGAGACCCAGTACTTC
11,many,TRBV10-3,TRBJ2-2,NA,CAIGGSGELFF,TGTGCCATCGGGGGCTCGGGGGAGCTGTTTTTT
15,once,TRBV25-1,TRBJ2-3,NA,CASSEYKGYTDTQYF,TGTGCCAGCAGTGAGTATAAGGGATACACAGATACGCAGTATTTT
10,many,TRBV5-1,TRBJ1-5,NA,CASSREPQHF,TGCGCCAGCAGCCGCGAGCCCCAGCATTTT
16,many,TRBV7-9,TRBJ1-2,TRBD1,CASTLGRDRVSYGYTF,TGTGCCAGCACCCTCGGCCGGGACAGGGTCTCCTATGGCTACACCTTC
14,NA,TRBV18,TRBJ2-3,NA,CASSPSQGPDTQYF,TGTGCCAGCTCGCCTTCCCAGGGCCCAGATACGCAGTATTTT
13,few,TRBV6-5,TRBJ2-1,TRBD1,CASTGTGGNEQFF,TGTGCCAGCACCGGGACAGGGGGCAATGAGCAGTTCTTC
15,many,TRBV20-1,TRBJ2-3,TRBD2,CSARGPSGSTDTQYF,TGCAGTGCTAGGGGCCCTAGCGGTAGCACAGATACGCAGTATTTT
15,many,TRBV5-6,TRBJ2-1,TRBD2,CASSPLAGVEGEQFF,TGTGCCAGCAGCCCACTAGCGGGAGTAGAAGGTGAGCAGTTCTTC
13,few,TRBV20-1,TRBJ2-5,NA,CSAPRQTQETQYF,TGCAGTGCTCCTAGACAGACCCAAGAGACCCAGTACTTC
14,NA,TRBV7-9,TRBJ1-5,NA,CASSFGQLNQPQHF,TGTGCCAGCAGCTTCGGACAGCTGAATCAGCCCCAGCATTTT
16,few,TRBV19,TRBJ1-1,TRBD1,CASKGGHGTGVTEAFF,TGTGCCAGTAAAGGAGGACACGGAACAGGGGTAACTGAAGCTTTCTTT
12,many,TRBV2,TRBJ2-1,NA,CASSEFYNEQFF,TGTGCCAGCAGTGAATTCTACAATGAGCAGTTCTTC
12,NA,TRBV5-5,TRBJ2-1,NA,CASSFAYNEQFF,TGTGCCAGCAGCTTTGCATACAATGAGCAGTTCTTC
14,many,TRBV29-1,TRBJ2-7,TRBD1,CSVWGTGETYEQYF,TGCAGCGTTTGGGGGACAGGGGAAACCTACGAGCAGTACTTC
17,many,TRBV5-1,TRBJ2-3,TRBD2,CASGTGLAGGGTDTQYF,TGCGCCAGCGGTACGGGACTAGCGGGAGGAGGCACAGATACGCAGTATTTT
17,NA,TRBV4-3,TRBJ1-4,NA,CASSQGESTLWCEKLFF,TGCGCCAGCAGCCAAGGGGAAAGTACACTTTGGTGTGAAAAACTGTTTTTT
16,many,TRBV15,TRBJ2-7,TRBD2,CATSRTLAGGPDEQYF,TGTGCCACCAGCAGAACCCTAGCGGGAGGGCCGGACGAGCAGTACTTC
14,many,TRBV7-9,TRBJ2-5,TRBD2,CASSSRTSGETQYF,TGTGCCAGCAGCTCTCGGACTAGCGGGGAGACCCAGTACTTC
15,many,TRBV20-1,TRBJ2-7,TRBD2,CSARDRLAGPYEQYF,TGCAGTGCTAGAGATCGGCTAGCGGGACCCTACGAGCAGTACTTC
14,many,TRBV25-1,TRBJ1-5,NA,CASSNRDYDQPQHF,TGTGCCAGCAGCAACAGGGACTATGATCAGCCCCAGCATTTT
13,many,TRBV6-4,TRBJ1-1,NA,CASSEGVNTEAFF,TGTGCCAGCAGTGAAGGGGTGAACACTGAAGCTTTCTTT